This T cell receptor (beta chain) was documented in a study of blood T cells in healthy people across ages. V shed 4 bases, J shed 3 bases, and the junction held 13 bases outside the gene matches. The CDR3 is 17 residues long. Only a few counts were recorded for this clonotype. Its antigen is undetermined. Overall study results and limits: TCR beta diversity tracked closely with naive T cell percentage.

Primed by a sample-barcoded 5' primer and a J-beta primer mix, a second PCR proceeded for about 6 to 12 cycles. Every individual sample yielded 2.5 million or more paired-end reads (each containing CDR3). TCRdb reprocessed the 5' RACE reads with MiXCR, giving one entry per CDR3 protein. The sample has some 1.5 million distinct CDR3 sequences, roughly 27% seen once; the top ten hold about 7.7%. V usage is TRBV12-3 or TRBV12-4 and J usage is TRBJ2-5; 8 bases are a match to TRBD1. This TCR derives from a woman younger than 45 in good health. Sample: blood. Here the CDR3 DNA reads TGTGCCAGCAGTTATATCCGGTACAGGGGGTCGAAAGAGACCCAGTACTTC. This sequence encodes CASSYIRYRGSKETQYF.